The next 8 T cell receptor beta chains were all read from a single sample in a study of regulatory T cells (dated by TCRdb to between 2018 and 2020). The library was generated by the immunoSEQ multiplex PCR assay. In the multiplex PCR, 52 forward TRBV primers and 13 reverse TRBJ primers were used, and assay-based and computational corrections were applied for amplification bias. Drawn from immuneACCESS, this table holds only the in-frame rearrangements with V and J called that TCRdb kept. Clones are partly lost; checked studies trace under half to an unresolved V gene and leave the rest unexplained. The table for this sample lists 21,000 or so clones; 93% of them were counted only once. The top ten hold roughly 3.5% of the sample. Sequencing was carried out using CD8+ T cells sorted from blood. These TCRs come from a child aged 2-9 years with CD3G deficiency.

A single count supports this clone. The chain has TRBV6-1 and TRBJ1-2, with D possibly being TRBD1 (6 bases). Germline CDR1 and CDR2: MNHNS and SASEGT. The CDR3 totals 13 residues. The V end lost 0 bases, the J end lost 6 bases, and 8 bases lay between the germline ends. CDR3 nucleotide sequence: TGTGCCAGCAGTGAAGCAGGGGGAAATGGCTACACCTTC. Protein: CASSEAGGNGYTF.

The rearrangement links TRBV28 to TRBJ2-7; D is unresolved. V lost 4 bases and J 2 bases, leaving 3 bases between the germline ends. In germline, CDR1 is MDHEN, CDR2 SYDVKM. This CDR3 has 11 amino acids. CDR3 nucleotides: TGTGCCAGCAGTTCCCCCTACGAGCAGTACTTC. The encoded protein is CASSSPYEQYF.

V usage is TRBV28 and J usage is TRBJ2-1, with a possible D match to TRBD2 (5 bases). CDR3 length: 13 residues. V was trimmed by 5 bases and J by 8 bases, leaving 13 bases between them. Germline V gene data show CDR1 as MDHEN and CDR2 as SYDVKM. The chain's CDR3 is CASSPGSPDEQFF. CDR3 bases: TGTGCCAGCAGTCCGGGGAGCCCTGATGAGCAGTTCTTC.

This chain uses TRBV27 with TRBJ1-6; no reliable D call. This CDR3 spans 13 amino acids. Trimming left V 5 bases short and J 10 bases short, with 12 bases between. Germline CDR1 MNHEY, CDR2 SMNVEV (reference sequence). Here the CDR3 DNA reads TGTGCCAGCAGTCTCCGTCAGGCCTCACCCCTCCACTTT. This sequence encodes CASSLRQASPLHF.

The chain carries TRBV28 and TRBJ1-2, with 8 bases that match TRBD1. Trimming removed 5 bases from V and 6 bases from J; junction bases left unmatched: 11. Germline CDR1 reads MDHEN; CDR2 reads SYDVKM. The CDR3 covers 15 residues. DNA of the CDR3: TGTGCCAGCAGTCCTCACGGCGACAGGGGACATGGCTACACCTTC. It specifies CASSPHGDRGHGYTF.

The CDR3 here is CASSLGPHEQYF. The CDR3 bases are TGTGCCAGCAGCTTAGGCCCCCACGAGCAGTACTTC. The chain couples TRBV13 to TRBJ2-7; D is unresolved. Trimming took off 0 bases at V and 5 bases at J, with 5 bases between the two ends. CDR1 is PRHDT and CDR2 is FYEKMQ in the germline V gene (reference sequence). The CDR3 has 12 amino acids.

V usage is TRBV28 and J usage is TRBJ2-7; 10 bases map to TRBD1. Germline V CDR1 and CDR2: MDHEN, SYDVKM. This CDR3 comprises 15 residues. The V segment lost 3 bases and the J segment 7 bases; nucleotides outside the gene matches: 9. Here the CDR3 reads CASSFRDRGIGEQYF. CDR3 sequence (DNA): TGTGCCAGCAGTTTCCGGGACAGGGGTATAGGTGAGCAGTACTTC.

The V gene is TRBV19, the J gene TRBJ2-7; D possibly matches TRBD1 or TRBD2 (6 bases each). CDR3 length equals 15 residues. Trimming removed 5 bases from V and 3 bases from J, with 17 bases in between. From germline, CDR1 is LNHDA and CDR2 SQIVND (reference sequence). The CDR3 nucleotides read TGTGCCAGTAGTCCGTCTACTGGAGGGGGCTACGAGCAGTACTTC. As protein: CASSPSTGGGYEQYF.